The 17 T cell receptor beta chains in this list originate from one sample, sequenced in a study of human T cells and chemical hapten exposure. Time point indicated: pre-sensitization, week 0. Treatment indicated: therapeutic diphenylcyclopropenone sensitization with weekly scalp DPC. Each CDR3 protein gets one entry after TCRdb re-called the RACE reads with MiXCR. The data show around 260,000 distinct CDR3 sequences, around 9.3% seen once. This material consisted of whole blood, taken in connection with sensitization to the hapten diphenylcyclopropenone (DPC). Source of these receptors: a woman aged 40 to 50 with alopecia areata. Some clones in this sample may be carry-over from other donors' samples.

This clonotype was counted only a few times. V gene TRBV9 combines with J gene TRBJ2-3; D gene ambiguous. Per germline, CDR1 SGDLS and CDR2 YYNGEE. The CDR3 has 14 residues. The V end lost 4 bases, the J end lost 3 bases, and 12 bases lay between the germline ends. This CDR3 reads CASSLEAFTDTQYF. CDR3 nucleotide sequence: TGTGCCAGCAGCTTAGAGGCGTTTACAGATACGCAGTATTTT.

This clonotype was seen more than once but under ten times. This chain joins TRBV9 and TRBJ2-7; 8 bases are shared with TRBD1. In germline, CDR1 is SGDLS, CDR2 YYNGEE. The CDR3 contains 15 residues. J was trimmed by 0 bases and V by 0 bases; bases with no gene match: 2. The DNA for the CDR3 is TGTGCCAGCAGCGTAGGGGGACAGGTCTCCTACGAGCAGTACTTC. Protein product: CASSVGGQVSYEQYF.

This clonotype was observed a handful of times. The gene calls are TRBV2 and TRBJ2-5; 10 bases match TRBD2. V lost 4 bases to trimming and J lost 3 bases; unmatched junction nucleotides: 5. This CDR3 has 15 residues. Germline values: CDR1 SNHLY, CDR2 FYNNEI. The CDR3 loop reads CASSGGLAVKETQYF. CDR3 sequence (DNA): TGTGCCAGCAGTGGAGGACTAGCGGTCAAAGAGACCCAGTACTTC.

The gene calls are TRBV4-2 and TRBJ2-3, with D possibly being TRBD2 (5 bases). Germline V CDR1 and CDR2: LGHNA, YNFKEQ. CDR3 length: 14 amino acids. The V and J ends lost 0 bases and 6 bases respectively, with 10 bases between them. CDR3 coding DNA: TGTGCCAGCAGCCAAGATGGAGGCGTGGATACGCAGTATTTT. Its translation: CASSQDGGVDTQYF.

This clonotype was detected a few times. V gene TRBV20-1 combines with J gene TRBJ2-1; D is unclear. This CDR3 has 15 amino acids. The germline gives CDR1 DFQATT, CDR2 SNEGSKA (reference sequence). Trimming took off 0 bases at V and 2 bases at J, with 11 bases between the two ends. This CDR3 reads CSARDGKLPYNEQFF. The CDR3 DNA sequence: TGCAGTGCTAGAGATGGAAAACTTCCCTACAATGAGCAGTTCTTC.

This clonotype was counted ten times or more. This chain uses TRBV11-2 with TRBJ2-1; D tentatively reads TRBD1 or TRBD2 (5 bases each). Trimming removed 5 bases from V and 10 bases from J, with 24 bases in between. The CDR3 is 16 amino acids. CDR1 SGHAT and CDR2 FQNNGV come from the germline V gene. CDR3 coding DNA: TGTGCCAGCAGCCTATACCGGGACCGCCAAACCAGGGAGCAGTTCTTC. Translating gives CASSLYRDRQTREQFF.

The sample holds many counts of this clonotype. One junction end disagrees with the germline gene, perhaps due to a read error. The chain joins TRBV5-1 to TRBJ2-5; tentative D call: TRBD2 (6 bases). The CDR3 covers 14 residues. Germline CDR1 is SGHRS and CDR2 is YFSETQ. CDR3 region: CASSLAGNQETQYF. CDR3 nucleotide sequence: TGTGCCAGCAGTTTGGCGGGAAATCAAGAGACCCAGTACTTC. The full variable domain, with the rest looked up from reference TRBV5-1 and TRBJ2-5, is KAGVTQTPRYLIKTRGQQVTLSCSPISGHRSVSWYQQTPGQGLQFLFEYFSETQRNKGNFPGRFSGRQFSNSRSEMNVSTLELGDSALYLCASSLAGNQETQYFGPGTRLLVL.

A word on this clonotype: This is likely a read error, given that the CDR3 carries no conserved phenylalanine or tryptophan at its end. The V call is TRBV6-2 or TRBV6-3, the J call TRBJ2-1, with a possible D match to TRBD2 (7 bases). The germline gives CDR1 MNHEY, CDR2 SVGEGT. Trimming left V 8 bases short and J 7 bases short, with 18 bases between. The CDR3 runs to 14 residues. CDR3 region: CASRGLSGANEQFI. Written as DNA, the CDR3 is TGTGCCAGCCGGGGGCTAAGCGGGGCTAATGAGCAGTTCATC.

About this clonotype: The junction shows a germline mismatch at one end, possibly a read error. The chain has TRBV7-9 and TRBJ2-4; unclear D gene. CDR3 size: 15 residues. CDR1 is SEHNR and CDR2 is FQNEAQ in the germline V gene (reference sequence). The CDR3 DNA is TGTGCCGGCAGCCCCTCCGCGGCCGCTGAAAACATTCAGTACTTC. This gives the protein CAGSPSAAAENIQYF.

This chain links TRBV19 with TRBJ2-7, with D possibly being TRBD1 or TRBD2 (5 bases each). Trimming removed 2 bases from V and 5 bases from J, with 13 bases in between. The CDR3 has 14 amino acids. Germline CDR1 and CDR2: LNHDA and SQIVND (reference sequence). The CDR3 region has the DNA TGTGCCAGTAGTATAATGGCCGGGGCCCACGAGCAGTACTTC. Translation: CASSIMAGAHEQYF.

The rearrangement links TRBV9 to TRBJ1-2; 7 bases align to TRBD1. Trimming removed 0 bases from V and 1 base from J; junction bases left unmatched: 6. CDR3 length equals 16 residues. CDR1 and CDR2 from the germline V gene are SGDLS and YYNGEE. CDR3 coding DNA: TGTGCCAGCAGCGTAGCAGAAGGGGGCCTTAACTATGGCTACACCTTC. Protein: CASSVAEGGLNYGYTF.

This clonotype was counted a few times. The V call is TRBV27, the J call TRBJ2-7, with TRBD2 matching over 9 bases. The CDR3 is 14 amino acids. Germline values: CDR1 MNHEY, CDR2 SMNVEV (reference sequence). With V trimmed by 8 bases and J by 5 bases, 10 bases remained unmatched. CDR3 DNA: TGTGCCAGCGGGTTAGCGGGAGTAATCGACGAGCAGTACTTC. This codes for CASGLAGVIDEQYF.

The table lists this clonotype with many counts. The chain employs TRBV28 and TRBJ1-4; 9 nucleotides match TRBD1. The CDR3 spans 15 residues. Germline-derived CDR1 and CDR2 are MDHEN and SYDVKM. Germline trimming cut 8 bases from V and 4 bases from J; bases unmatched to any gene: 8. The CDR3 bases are TGTGCCAGCCAAGGGCCGGGACAGGGTAATGAAAAACTGTTTTTT. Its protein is CASQGPGQGNEKLFF.

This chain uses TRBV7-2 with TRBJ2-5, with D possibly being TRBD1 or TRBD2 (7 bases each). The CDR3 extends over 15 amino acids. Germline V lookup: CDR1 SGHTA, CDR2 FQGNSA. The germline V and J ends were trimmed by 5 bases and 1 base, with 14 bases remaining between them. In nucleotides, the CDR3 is TGTGCCAGCAGCGCCCAGGGGGGGGCCCAAGAGACCCAGTACTTC. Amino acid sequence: CASSAQGGAQETQYF.

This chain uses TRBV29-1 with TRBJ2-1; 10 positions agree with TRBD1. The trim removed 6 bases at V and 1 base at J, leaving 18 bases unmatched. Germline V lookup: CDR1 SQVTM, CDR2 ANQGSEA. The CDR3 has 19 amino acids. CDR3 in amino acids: CSVGPLGTGVGGSYNEQFF. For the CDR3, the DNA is TGCAGCGTCGGGCCCCTCGGGACAGGGGTTGGCGGGTCCTACAATGAGCAGTTCTTC.

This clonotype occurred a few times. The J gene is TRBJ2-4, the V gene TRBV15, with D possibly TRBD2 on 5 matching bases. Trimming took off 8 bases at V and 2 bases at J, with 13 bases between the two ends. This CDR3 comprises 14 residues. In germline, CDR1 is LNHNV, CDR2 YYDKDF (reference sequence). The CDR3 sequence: CATQEDGPKNIQYF. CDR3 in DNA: TGTGCCACCCAGGAGGACGGGCCCAAAAACATTCAGTACTTC.

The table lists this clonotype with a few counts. The CDR3 sequence is CASSSRGAGETQYF. CDR3 in DNA: TGCGCCAGCAGCTCCCGTGGGGCCGGGGAGACCCAGTACTTC. The chain carries TRBV5-1 and TRBJ2-5; tentatively, D is TRBD1 (5 bases). Germline lookup yields CDR1 SGHRS and CDR2 YFSETQ. The germline V and J ends were trimmed by 3 bases and 5 bases, with 14 bases remaining between them. The CDR3 runs 14 residues. The variable domain in full, with the rest retrieved from reference TRBV5-1 and TRBJ2-5, is KAGVTQTPRYLIKTRGQQVTLSCSPISGHRSVSWYQQTPGQGLQFLFEYFSETQRNKGNFPGRFSGRQFSNSRSEMNVSTLELGDSALYLCASSSRGAGETQYFGPGTRLLVL.